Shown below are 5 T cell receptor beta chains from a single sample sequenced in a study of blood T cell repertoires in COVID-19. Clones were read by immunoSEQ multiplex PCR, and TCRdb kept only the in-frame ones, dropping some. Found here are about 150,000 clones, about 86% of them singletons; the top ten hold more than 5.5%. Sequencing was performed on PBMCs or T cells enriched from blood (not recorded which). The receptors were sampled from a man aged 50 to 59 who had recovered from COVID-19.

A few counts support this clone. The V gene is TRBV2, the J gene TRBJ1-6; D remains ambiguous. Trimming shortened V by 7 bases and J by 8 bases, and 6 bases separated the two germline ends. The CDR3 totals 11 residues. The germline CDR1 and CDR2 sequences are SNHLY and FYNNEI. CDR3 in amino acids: CASTNDSPLHF. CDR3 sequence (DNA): TGTGCCAGCACCAATGATTCACCCCTCCACTTT.

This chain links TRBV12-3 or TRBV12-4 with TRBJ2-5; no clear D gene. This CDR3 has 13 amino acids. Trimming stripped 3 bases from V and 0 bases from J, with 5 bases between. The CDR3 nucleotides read TGTGCCAGCAGTTTCCTAAACCAAGAGACCCAGTACTTC. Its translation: CASSFLNQETQYF.

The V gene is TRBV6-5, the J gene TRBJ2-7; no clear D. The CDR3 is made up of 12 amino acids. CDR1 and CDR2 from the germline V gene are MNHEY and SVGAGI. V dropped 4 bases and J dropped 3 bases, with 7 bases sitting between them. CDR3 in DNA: TGTGCCAGCAGTTCCTTCGGCTACGAGCAGTACTTC. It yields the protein CASSSFGYEQYF.

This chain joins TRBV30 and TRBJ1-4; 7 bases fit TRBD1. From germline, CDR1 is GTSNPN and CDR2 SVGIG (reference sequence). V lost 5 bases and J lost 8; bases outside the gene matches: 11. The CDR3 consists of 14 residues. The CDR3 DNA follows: TGTGCCTGGGCGACAGACAGGGTTCGCGAAAAACTGTTTTTT. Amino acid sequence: CAWATDRVREKLFF.

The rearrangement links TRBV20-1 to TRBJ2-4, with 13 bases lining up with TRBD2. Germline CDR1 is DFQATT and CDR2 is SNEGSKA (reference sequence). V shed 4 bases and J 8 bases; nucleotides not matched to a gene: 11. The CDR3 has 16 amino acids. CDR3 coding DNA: TGCAGTGCTACTGACCGCAGGACTAGCGGGGGCGACATTCAGTACTTC. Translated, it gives CSATDRRTSGGDIQYF.